The entry that follows covers one TCR beta chain sequence. Its target is not known. V dropped 1 base and J dropped 5 bases, with 11 bases sitting between them. This CDR3 spans 14 amino acids. Germline V CDR1 and CDR2: MNHEY, SMNVEV (reference sequence). This sample is part of a study of cytomegalovirus exposure and HLA in healthy donors. Study details: Genetic ancestry analysis placed about 76% of the 400 or so donors that were genotyped in the Caucasian-associated cluster.

With 60 Vbeta and 13 Jbeta primers, the PCR was carried out. Data came from immunoSEQ multiplex PCR; TCRdb stores just in-frame clones and leaves some out. The data contain 100,000 to 150,000 clones, roughly 80% of them seen just once; the ten biggest clones take up 1.2%. Overall study results and limits: The study put 150 or so TCR beta chains on its list as cytomegalovirus-associated.

The specimen was PBMCs. The genes are TRBV27 and TRBJ2-5; no clear D. The receptor's source is a girl aged 2 to 9 in good health and CMV-seronegative. For the CDR3, the DNA is TGTGCCAGCAGTTTATTAGACACCCGGGAGACCCAGTACTTC. Its translation is CASSLLDTRETQYF.